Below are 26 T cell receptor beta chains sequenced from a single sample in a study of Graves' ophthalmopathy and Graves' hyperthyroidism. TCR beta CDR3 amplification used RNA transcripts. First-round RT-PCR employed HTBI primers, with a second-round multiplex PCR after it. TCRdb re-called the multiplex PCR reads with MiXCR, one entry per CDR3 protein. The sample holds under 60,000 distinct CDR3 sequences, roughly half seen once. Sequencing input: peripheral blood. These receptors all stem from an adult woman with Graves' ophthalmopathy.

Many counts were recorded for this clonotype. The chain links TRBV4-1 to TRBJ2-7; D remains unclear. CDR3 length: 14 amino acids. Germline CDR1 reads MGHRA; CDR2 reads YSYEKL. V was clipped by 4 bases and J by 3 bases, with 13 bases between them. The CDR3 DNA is TGCGCCAGCAGCCCCCGTGAAGGCGACTACGAGCAGTACTTC. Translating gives CASSPREGDYEQYF.

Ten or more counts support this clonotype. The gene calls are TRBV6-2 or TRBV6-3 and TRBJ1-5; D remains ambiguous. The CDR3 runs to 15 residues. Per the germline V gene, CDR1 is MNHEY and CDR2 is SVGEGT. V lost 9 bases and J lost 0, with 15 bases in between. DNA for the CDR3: TGTGCCAGTACCGGTAAGGGTAGTAGCAATCAGCCCCAGCATTTT. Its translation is CASTGKGSSNQPQHF.

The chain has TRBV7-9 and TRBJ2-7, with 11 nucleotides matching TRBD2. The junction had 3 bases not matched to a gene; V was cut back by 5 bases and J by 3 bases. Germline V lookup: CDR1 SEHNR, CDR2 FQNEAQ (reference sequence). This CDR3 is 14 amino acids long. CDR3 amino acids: CASSITSGSYEQYF. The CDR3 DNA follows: TGTGCCAGCAGCATTACTAGCGGGAGCTACGAGCAGTACTTC.

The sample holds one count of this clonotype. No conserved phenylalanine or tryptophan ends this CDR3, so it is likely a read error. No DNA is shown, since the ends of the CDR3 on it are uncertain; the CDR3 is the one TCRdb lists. The CDR3: CASSVSQGNYGCTL. The gene calls are TRBV19 and TRBJ1-2; the DNA was not compared with TRBD1, the D call given in the table. Both ends counted, the CDR3 spans 14 residues. Germline V gene data show CDR1 as LNHDA and CDR2 as SQIVND (reference sequence).

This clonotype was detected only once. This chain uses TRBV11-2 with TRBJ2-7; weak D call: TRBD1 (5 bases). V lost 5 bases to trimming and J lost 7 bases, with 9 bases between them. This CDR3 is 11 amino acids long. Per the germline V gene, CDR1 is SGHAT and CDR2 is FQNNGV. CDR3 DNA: TGTGCCAGCAGCAGGGGTGGGGAGCAGTACTTC. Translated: CASSRGGEQYF.

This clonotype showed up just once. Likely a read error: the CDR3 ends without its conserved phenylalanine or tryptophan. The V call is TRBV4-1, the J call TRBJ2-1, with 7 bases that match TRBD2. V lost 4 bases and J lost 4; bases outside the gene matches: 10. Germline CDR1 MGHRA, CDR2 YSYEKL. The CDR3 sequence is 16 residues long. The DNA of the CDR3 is TGCGCCAGCAGCCGAGATAGGGCTAGCGGATACAATGAGCAGTTCCTC. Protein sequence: CASSRDRASGYNEQFL.

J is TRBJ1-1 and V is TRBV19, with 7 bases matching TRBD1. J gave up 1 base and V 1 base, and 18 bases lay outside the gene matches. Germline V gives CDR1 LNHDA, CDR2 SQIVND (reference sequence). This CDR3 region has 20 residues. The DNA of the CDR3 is TGTGCCAGTAGTATAGGAGGGGGCACCTCCTACAATGAGCAGAACACTGAAGCTTTCTTT. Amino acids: CASSIGGGTSYNEQNTEAFF.

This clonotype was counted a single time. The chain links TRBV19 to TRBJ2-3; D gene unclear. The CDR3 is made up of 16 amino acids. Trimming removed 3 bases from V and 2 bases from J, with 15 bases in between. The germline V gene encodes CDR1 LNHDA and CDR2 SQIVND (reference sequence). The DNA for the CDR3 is TGTGCCAGTAGTATCGTCATCGGCCAGCACACAGATACGCAGTATTTT. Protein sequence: CASSIVIGQHTDTQYF.

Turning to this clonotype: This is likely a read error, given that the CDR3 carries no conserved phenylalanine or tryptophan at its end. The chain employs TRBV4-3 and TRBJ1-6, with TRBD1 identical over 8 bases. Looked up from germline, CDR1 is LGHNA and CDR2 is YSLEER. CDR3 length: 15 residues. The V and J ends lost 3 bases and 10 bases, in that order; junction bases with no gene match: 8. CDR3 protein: CASSQGVTGESPLHI. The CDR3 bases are TGCGCCAGCAGCCAGGGGGTGACAGGGGAATCACCCCTCCACATT.

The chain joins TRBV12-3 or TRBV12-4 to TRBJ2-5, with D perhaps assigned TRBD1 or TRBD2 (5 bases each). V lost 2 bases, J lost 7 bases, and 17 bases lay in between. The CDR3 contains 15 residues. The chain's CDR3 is CASSLRGGSRRTQYF. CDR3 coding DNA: TGTGCCAGCAGTTTAAGGGGTGGGAGCCGTCGGACCCAGTACTTC.

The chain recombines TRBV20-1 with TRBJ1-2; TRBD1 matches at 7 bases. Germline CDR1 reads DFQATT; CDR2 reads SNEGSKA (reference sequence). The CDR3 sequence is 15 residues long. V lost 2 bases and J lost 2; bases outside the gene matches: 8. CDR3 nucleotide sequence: TGCAGTGCTAGACAGGGGGACACGGGGAACTATGGCTACACCTTC. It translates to CSARQGDTGNYGYTF.

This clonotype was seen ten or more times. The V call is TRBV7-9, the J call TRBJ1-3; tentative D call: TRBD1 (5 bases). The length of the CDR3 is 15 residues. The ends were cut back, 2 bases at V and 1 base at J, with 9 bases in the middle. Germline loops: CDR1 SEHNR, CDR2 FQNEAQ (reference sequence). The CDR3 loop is CASSLTAGSGNTIYF. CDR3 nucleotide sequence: TGTGCCAGCAGCTTAACGGCAGGGTCTGGAAACACCATATATTTT.

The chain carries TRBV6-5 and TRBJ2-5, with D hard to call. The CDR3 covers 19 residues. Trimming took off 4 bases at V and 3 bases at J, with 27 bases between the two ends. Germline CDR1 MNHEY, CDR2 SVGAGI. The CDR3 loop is CASSSPRDGTGGVEETQYF. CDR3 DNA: TGTGCCAGCAGTTCCCCACGTGACGGAACGGGCGGTGTGGAAGAGACCCAGTACTTC.

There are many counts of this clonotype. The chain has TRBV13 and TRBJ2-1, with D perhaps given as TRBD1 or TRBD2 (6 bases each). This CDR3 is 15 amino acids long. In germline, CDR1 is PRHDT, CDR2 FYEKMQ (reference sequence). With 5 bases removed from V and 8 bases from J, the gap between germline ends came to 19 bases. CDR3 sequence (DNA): TGTGCCAGCAGCCCCCGGAGGGGGAGTATGGATGAGCAGTTCTTC. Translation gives CASSPRRGSMDEQFF.

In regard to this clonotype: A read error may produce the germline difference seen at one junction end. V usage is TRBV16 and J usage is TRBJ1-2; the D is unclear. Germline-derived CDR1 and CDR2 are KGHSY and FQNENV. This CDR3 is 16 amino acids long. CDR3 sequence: CDSGQSRARRFYGYTF. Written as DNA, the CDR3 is TGTGACAGCGGCCAATCGAGGGCCAGGCGATTTTATGGCTACACCTTC.

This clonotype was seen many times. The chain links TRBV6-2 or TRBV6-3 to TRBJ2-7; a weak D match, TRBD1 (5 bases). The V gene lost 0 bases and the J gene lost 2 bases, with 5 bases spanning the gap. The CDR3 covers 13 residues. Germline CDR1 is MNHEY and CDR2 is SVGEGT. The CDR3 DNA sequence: TGTGCCAGCAGTTACTCGGACACCTACGAGCAGTACTTC. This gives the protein CASSYSDTYEQYF.

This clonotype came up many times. In DNA form, the CDR3 reads TGCGCCAGCAGCCTGGGACCGGGAAGCACAGATACGCAGTATTTT. Translated: CASSLGPGSTDTQYF. The chain couples TRBV4-1 to TRBJ2-3, with D perhaps being TRBD1 or TRBD2 (5 bases each). The CDR3 spans 15 residues. V was pared by 4 bases and J by 0 bases, with 11 bases between. Germline-derived CDR1 and CDR2 are MGHRA and YSYEKL.

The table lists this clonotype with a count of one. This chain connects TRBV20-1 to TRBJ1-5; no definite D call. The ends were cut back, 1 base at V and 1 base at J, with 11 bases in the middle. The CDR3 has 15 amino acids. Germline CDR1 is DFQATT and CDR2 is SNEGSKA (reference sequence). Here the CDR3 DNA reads TGCAGTGCTAGAGCCGGGGTTGGGAGCAATCAGCCCCAGCATTTT. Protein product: CSARAGVGSNQPQHF.

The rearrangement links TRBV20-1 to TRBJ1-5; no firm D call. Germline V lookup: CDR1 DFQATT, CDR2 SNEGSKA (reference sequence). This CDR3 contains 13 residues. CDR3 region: CCWAISGSSYEHF. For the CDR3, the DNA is TGCTGCTGGGCGATAAGCGGGAGCTCCTACGAGCATTTT.

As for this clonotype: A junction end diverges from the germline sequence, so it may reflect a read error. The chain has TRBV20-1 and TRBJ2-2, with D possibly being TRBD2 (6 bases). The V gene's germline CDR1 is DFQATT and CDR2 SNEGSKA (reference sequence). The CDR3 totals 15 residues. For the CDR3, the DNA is TGCAGTGCTAGACTTAGCGGAGGCCCAGCCGGGGAGCTGCTTTTT. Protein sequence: CSARLSGGPAGELLF.

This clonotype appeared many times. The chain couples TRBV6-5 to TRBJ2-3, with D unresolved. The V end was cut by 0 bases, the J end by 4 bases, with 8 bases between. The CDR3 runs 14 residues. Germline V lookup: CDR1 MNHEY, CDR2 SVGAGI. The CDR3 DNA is TGTGCCAGCAGTTACTCCCCTGGGGCAGATACGCAGTATTTT. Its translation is CASSYSPGADTQYF.

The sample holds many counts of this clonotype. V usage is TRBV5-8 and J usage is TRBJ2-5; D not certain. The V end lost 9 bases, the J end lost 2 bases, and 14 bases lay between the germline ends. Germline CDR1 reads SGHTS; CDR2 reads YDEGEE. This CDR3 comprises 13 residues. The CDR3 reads CAKSWLGQETQYF. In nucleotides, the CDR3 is TGTGCCAAGAGTTGGTTGGGACAAGAGACCCAGTACTTC.

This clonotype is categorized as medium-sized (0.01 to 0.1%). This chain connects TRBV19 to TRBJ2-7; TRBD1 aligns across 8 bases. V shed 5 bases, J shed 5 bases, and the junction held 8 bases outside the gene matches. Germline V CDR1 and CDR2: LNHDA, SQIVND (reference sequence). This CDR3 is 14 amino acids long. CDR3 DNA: TGTGCCAGTAGTTCACCGGGACAGGAAAACGAGCAGTACTTC. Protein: CASSSPGQENEQYF.

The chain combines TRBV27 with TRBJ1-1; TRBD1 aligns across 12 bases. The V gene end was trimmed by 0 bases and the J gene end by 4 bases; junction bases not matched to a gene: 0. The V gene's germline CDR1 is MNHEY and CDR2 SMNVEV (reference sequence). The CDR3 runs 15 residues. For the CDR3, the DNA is TGTGCCAGCAGTTTATCGGGACAGGGGGCCACTGAAGCTTTCTTT. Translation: CASSLSGQGATEAFF.

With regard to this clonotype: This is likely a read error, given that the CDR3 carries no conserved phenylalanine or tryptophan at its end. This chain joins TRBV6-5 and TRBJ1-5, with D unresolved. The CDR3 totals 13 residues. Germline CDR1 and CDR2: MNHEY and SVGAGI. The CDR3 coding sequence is TGTGCCAGCACCGAAGTGAGCAGTCAGCCCCAGCATTCT. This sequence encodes CASTEVSSQPQHS.

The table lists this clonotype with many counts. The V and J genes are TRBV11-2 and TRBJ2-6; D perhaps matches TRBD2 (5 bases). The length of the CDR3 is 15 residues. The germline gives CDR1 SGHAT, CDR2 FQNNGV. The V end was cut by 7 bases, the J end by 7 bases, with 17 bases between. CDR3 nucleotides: TGTGCCAGCACCATAGGGAGCGATGGTGCCAACGTCCTGACTTTC. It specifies CASTIGSDGANVLTF.